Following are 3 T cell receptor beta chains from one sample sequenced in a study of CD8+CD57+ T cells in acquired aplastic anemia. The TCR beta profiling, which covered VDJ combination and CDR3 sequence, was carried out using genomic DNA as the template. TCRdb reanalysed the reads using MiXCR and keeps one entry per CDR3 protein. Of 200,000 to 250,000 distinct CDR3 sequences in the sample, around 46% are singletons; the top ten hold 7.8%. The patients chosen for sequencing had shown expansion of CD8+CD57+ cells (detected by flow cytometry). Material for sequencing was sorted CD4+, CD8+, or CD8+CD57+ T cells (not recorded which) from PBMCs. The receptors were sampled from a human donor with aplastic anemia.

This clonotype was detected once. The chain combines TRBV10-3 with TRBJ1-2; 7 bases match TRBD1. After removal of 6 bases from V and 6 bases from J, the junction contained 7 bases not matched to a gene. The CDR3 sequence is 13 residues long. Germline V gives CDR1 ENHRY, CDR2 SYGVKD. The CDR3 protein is CAISGTGANGYTF. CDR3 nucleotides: TGTGCCATCAGCGGTACAGGGGCCAATGGCTACACCTTC.

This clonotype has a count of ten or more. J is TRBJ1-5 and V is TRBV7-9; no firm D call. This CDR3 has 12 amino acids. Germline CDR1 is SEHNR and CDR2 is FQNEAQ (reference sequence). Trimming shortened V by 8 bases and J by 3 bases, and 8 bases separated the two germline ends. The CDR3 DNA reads TGTGCCAGCTGTCTGCTCAATCAGCCCCAGCATTTT. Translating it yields CASCLLNQPQHF. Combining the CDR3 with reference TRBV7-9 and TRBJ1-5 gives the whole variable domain DTGVSQNPRHKITKRGQNVTFRCDPISEHNRLYWYRQTLGQGPEFLTYFQNEAQLEKSRLLSDRFSAERPKGSFSTLEIQRTEQGDSAMYLCASCLLNQPQHFGDGTRLSIL.

The CDR3 reads CASSLGGPLHF. The CDR3 region has the DNA TGTGCCAGCAGTTTAGGAGGACCCCTCCACTTT. This chain joins TRBV12-3 or TRBV12-4 and TRBJ1-6; D not certain. The CDR3 covers 11 residues. Trimming took off 1 base at V and 12 bases at J, with 4 bases between the two ends.